This TCR beta chain appears in the sequencing data of a study of blood T cells in healthy people across ages. Findings and caveats of the study: Diversity was estimated from one million T cells, and these estimates were considered underestimates.

Isolation yielded PBMCs, at least 6.5 million per sample, in every case. Sample-barcoded 5' priming and a J-beta primer mix drove a second PCR of about 7 to 11 cycles. TCRdb reprocessed the 5' RACE reads with MiXCR, giving one entry per CDR3 protein. This sample has around 500,000 distinct CDR3 sequences; under 55% occur once, and the top ten carry 20% to 25%. About this clonotype itself: What it binds is unknown.

The sequenced sample consisted of blood. The origin of this receptor is an elderly man in good health.

The DNA for the CDR3 is TGTGCTAGTGGCCCCGGGACAGTTCAAGAGACCCAGTACTTC. This encodes CASGPGTVQETQYF. The genes are TRBV12-5 and TRBJ2-5, with TRBD1 identical over 7 bases. CDR1 and CDR2 from the germline V gene are LGHNT and FRNRAP. The CDR3 covers 14 residues. V trimming: 6 bases; J trimming: 2 bases; junction bases outside the gene matches: 6.